This T cell receptor (beta chain) was observed in a study of identical twins. Study-wide results and limits: Models underestimated how often monozygotic twins shared out-of-frame TCR alpha. One should note that invariant MAIT and iNKT cells could partly confound zero-insertion analyses. While abundant cord blood beta clonotypes carried fewer insertions, memory repertoires showed no such pattern.

Template switching added a universal primer site; cDNA carried unique molecular identifiers. One entry per CDR3 protein results from TCRdb running MiXCR on the 5' RACE reads. This sample yields hundreds of thousands of distinct CDR3 sequences, of which around 5.7% are seen a single time; roughly 1.8% belongs to the top ten. This clonotype was found many times. Its antigen is unidentified. Germline loops: CDR1 MDHEN, CDR2 SYDVKM. Trimming at V came to 7 bases and at J to 10 bases, leaving 12 bases not matched to a gene. The CDR3 length is 14 residues. The sample was naive T cells sorted from blood. The receptor was derived from a man aged 18-30 years in good health. The chain uses TRBV28 and TRBJ2-1; 8 bases map to TRBD2. CDR3 in amino acids: CASTPDPTGGEQFF. In DNA, the CDR3 is TGTGCCAGCACCCCCGACCCAACGGGAGGGGAGCAGTTCTTC. Filled out from reference TRBV28 and TRBJ2-1, the complete variable domain reads DVKVTQSSRYLVKRTGEKVFLECVQDMDHENMFWYRQDPGLGLRLIYFSYDVKMKEKGDIPEGYSVSREKKERFSLILESASTNQTSMYLCASTPDPTGGEQFFGPGTRLTVL.